The clone carrying this T cell receptor (beta chain) turned up a few times. Antigen: not known. Trimming cost V 4 bases and J 4 bases, with 8 bases left between them. Per germline, CDR1 SNHLY and CDR2 FYNNEI. The CDR3 has 13 amino acids. These data originate in a study of vaccination and CD4 T cells after COVID-19. Study information: Control cultures used a CEFX viral epitope pool, an HIV-1 Nef peptide pool, or no peptide.

Researchers used the Oncomine TCR Beta short-read assay to sequence DNA from cultured CD4+ T cells. Genomic DNA was extracted from cultured CD4+ T cells. TCRdb processed the PCR reads anew with MiXCR; each CDR3 protein has one entry. The table has tens of thousands of distinct CDR3 sequences, 58% seen once. Study-level findings and limits: The median count of SARS-CoV-2-reactive clonotypes rose from roughly 21 to 40, not significantly.

Treatment reported: roughly 10-day PBMC culture with coronavirus spike peptide pools or control peptides (ViraFEST assay). Once peptide pools had expanded antigen-specific T cells, ViraFEST sequenced TCRs. Sequencing was performed on CD4+ T cells from blood, cultured in vitro. This sequence was found in a human donor who had recovered from COVID-19. The rearrangement joins TRBV2 to TRBJ1-5; no firm D call. The CDR3 region is CASSGKLNQPQHF. The CDR3 DNA sequence: TGTGCCAGCAGTGGGAAGTTAAATCAGCCCCAGCATTTT. The full variable domain, with the rest looked up from reference TRBV2 and TRBJ1-5, is EPEVTQTPSHQVTQMGQEVILRCVPISNHLYFYWYRQILGQKVEFLVSFYNNEISEKSEIFDDQFSVERPDGSNFTLKIRSTKLEDSAMYFCASSGKLNQPQHFGDGTRLSIL.